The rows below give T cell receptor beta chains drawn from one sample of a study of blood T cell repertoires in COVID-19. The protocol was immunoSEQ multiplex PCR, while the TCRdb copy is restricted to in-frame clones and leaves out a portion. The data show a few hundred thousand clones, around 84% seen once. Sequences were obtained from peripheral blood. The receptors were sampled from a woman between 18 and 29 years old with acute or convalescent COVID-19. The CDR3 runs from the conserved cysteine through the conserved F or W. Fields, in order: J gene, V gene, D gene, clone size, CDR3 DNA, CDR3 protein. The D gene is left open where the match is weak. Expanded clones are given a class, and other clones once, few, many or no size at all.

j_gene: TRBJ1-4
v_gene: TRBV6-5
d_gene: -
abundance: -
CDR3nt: TGTGCCAGCAGGAAAACAGGGTCTGGAGAAAAACTGTTTTTT
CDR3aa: CASRKTGSGEKLFF

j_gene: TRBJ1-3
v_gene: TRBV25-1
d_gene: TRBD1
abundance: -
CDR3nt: TGTGCCAGCACTCCGACAGGGAGCCCTGGAAACACCATATATTTT
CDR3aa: CASTPTGSPGNTIYF

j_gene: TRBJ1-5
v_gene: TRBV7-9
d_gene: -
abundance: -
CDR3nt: TGTGCCAGCAGCTTAGCTAGTTATCAGCCCCAGCATTTT
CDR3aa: CASSLASYQPQHF

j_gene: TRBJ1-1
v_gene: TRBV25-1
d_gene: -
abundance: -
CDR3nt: TGTGCCAGACTGGACTTCCGCCTTGAGGGCACTGAAGCTTTCTTT
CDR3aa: CARLDFRLEGTEAFF

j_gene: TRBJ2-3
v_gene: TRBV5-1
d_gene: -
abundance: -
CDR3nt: TGCGCCAGCACTTCCGGGGGAAGCACAGATACGCAGTATTTT
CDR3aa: CASTSGGSTDTQYF

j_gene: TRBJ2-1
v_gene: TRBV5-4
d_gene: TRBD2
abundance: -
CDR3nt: TGTGCCAGCAGCTTGGGGGGGCGACTAGCGGGAGGGCCCTCGGTACATGAGCAGTTCTTC
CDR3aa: CASSLGGRLAGGPSVHEQFF

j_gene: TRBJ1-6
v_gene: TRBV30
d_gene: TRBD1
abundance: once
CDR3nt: TGTGCCTGGAGTGGGCAGGGGGTCGCTTCACCCCTCCACTTT
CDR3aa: CAWSGQGVASPLHF

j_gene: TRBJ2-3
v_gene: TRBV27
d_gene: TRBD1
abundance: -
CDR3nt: TGTGCCAGCAGGGGACAGAACACAGATACGCAGTATTTT
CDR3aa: CASRGQNTDTQYF

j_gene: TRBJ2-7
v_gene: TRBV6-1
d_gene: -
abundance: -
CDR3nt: TGTGCCAGCAGTGAAAGAGTTTCAAAGCGGCAAAACTCCTACGAGCAGTACTTC
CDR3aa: CASSERVSKRQNSYEQYF

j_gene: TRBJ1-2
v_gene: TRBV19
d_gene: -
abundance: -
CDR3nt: TGTGCCAGCAGTGAACAGCTTAACTATGGCTACACCTTC
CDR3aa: CASSEQLNYGYTF

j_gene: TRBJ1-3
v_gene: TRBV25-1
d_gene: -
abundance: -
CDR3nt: TGTGCCAGCAGTGAATTTTTTCCGCAGAATCTTGGAAACACCATATATTTT
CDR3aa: CASSEFFPQNLGNTIYF

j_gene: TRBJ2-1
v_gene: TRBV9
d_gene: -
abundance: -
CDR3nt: TGTGCCAGCAGCGCCTGCCTCTCGGAGTGTGAGCAGTTCTTC
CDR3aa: CASSACLSECEQFF

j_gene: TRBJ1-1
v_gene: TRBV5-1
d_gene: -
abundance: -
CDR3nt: TGCGCCAGCAGCCTGTCCGACAGCTACACTGAAGCTTTCTTT
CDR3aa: CASSLSDSYTEAFF

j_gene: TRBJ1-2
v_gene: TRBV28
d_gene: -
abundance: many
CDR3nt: TGTGCCAGCACCACGACGCGGGGCCCCTCTGGCTACACCTTC
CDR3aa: CASTTTRGPSGYTF

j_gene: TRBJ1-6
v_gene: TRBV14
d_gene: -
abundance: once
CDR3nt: TGTGCCAGCAGCCAAGGACCGGGACATTGGTCTTCTAATTCACCCCTCCACTTT
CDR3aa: CASSQGPGHWSSNSPLHF

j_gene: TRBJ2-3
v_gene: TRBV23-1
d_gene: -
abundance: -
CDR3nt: TGCGCCAGCAGTCAATGGGGCCTTCGCACAGATACGCAGTATTTT
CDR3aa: CASSQWGLRTDTQYF

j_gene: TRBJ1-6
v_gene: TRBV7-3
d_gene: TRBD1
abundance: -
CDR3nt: TGTGCCAGCAGCTCATCCGGGACAGAAAATTCACCCCTCCACTTT
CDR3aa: CASSSSGTENSPLHF

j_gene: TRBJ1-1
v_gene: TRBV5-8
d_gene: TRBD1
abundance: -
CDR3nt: TGTGCCAGCAGCCTTCGGACAGGTCCACTCATGAACACTGAAGCTTTCTTT
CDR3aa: CASSLRTGPLMNTEAFF

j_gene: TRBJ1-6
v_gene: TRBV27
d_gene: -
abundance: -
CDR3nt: TGTGCCAGCAGTACAACCGGACTGATGAATTCACCCCTCCACTTT
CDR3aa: CASSTTGLMNSPLHF

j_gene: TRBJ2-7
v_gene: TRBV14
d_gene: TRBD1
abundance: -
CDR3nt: TGTGCCAGCAGCCCCTTACCGGGGACAGGGGGTCTCACGCGCTCTTTCTCCTACGAGCAGTACTTC
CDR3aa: CASSPLPGTGGLTRSFSYEQYF

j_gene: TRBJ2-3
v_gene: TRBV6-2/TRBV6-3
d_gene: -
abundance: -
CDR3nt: TGTGCCAGCAGTTATGAGTTCACGCAGTATTTT
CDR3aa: CASSYEFTQYF

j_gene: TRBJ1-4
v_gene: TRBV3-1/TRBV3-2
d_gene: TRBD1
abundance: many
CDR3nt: TGTGCCAGCCTGGGACAGGGTTTTTTTGGAAAACTGTTTTTT
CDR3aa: CASLGQGFFGKLFF

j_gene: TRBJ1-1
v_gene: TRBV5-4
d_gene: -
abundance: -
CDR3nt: TGTGCCAGCAGCTTGGTAGTGGGGGGGACTGAAGCTTTCTTT
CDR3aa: CASSLVVGGTEAFF

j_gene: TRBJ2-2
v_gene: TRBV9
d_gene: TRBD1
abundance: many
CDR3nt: TGTGCCAGCAGCGGTAAGACTATCAGGACAGGGGGCTACGGGGAGCTGTTTTTT
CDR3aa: CASSGKTIRTGGYGELFF

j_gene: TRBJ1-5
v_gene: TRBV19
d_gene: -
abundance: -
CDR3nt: TGTGCCAGTAGTGAACAGTTCAATCAGCCCCAGCATTTT
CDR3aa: CASSEQFNQPQHF

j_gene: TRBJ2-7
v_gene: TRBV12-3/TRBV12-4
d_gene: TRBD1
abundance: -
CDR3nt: TGTGCCAGCAACCCGACAGGGTGGTACGAGCAGTACTTC
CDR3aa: CASNPTGWYEQYF

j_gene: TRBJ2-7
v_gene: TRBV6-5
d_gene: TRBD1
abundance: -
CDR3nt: TGTGCCAGCAGTCAGTCGTCAGGGGGCCGCGAGCAGTACTTC
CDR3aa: CASSQSSGGREQYF

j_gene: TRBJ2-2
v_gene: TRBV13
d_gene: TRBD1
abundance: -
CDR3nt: TGTGCCAGCAACTACAGGGGGCGCCTGGCCGGGGAGCTGTTTTTT
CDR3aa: CASNYRGRLAGELFF

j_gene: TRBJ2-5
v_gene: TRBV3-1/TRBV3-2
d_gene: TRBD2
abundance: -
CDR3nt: TGTGCCAGCAGCCCGAGAGTAGCGGGGTACCAAGAGACCCAGTACTTC
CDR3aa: CASSPRVAGYQETQYF

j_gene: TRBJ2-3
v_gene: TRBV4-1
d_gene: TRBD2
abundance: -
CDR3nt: TGCGCCAGCAGCCAAGTTAGCGGGGGAGATACGCAGTATTTT
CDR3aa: CASSQVSGGDTQYF

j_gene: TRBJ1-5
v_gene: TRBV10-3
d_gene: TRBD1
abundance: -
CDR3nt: TGTGCCATCAGTGAGGCACTTAGGGGGCTTGTCAATCAGCCCCAGCATTTT
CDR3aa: CAISEALRGLVNQPQHF

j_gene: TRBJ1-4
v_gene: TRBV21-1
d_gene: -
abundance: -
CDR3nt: TGTGCCAGCGGAGTTAATGAAAAACTGTTTTTT
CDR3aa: CASGVNEKLFF

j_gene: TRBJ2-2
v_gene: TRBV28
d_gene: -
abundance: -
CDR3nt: TGTGCCAGCAGTCAGGTGGTCACCGGGGAGCTGTTTTTT
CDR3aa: CASSQVVTGELFF

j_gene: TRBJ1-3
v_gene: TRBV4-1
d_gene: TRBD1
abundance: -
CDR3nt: TGCGCCAGCAGCTCCCGACAGGGGGAGTCAAACACCATATATTTT
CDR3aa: CASSSRQGESNTIYF

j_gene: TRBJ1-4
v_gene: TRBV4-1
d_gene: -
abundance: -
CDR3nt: TGCGCCAGCAGCCAGTTTGGGACTAGGGAAAAACTGTTTTTT
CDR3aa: CASSQFGTREKLFF

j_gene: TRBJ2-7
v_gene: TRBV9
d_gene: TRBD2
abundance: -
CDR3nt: TGTGCCAGCAGCGTAGGAGTGACTAGCGTTACCTACGAGCAGTACTTC
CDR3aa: CASSVGVTSVTYEQYF

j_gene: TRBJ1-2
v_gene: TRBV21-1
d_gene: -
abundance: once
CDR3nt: TGTGCCAGCAGCAACGAGACAGGGGAGGATGGATCGGGCTATGGCTACACCTTC
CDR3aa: CASSNETGEDGSGYGYTF

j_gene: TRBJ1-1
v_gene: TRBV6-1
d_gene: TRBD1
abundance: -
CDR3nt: TGTGCCAGCAGTGATGGGGGGACAGTGAACACTGAAGCTTTCTTT
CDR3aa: CASSDGGTVNTEAFF

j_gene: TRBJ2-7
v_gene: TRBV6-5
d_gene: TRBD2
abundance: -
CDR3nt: TGTGCCAGCAGTTATCTAGCGGACTCCTACGAGCAGTACTTC
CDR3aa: CASSYLADSYEQYF

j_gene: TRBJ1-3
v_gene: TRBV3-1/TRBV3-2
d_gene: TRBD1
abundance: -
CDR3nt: TGTGCCAGCAGCGGACAGGGGATAAACACCATATATTTT
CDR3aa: CASSGQGINTIYF

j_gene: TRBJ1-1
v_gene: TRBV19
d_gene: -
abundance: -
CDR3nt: TGTGCCAGTACGGACATCACTGAAGCTTTCTTT
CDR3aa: CASTDITEAFF

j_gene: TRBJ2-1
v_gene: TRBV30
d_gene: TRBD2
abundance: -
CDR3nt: TGTGCCTGGAGTGTACTGAGCGGGGGGGCCAATGAGCAGTTCTTC
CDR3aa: CAWSVLSGGANEQFF

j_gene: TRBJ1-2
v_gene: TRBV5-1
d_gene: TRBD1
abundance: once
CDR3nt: TGCGCCAGCAGCTCCCGGACAGGGGGCGCTGGCTATGGCTACACCTTC
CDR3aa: CASSSRTGGAGYGYTF

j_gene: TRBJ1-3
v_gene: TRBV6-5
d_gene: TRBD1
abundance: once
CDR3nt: TGTGCCAGCAGTTGGGACAGGGGGGTTTCCATATATTTT
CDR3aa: CASSWDRGVSIYF